The clone carrying this T cell receptor (beta chain) has only one observation. What it recognizes is unknown. The data originate from a study of T cell responses to AZD1222 COVID-19 vaccine. Germline V gene data show CDR1 as MNHEY and CDR2 as SMNVEV (reference sequence). This CDR3 is 14 amino acids long. V was trimmed by 6 bases and J by 0 bases, leaving 8 bases between them. Study-level findings and limits: Clonal diversity may have been underestimated in mostly white British donors.

Only in-frame clones appear in the TCRdb table, and some are missing; sequencing was by immunoSEQ multiplex PCR. Here the sample spans approximately 190,000 clones, 90% to 95% being singletons. The chain links TRBV27 to TRBJ2-2; D might be TRBD1 (5 bases). Material: peripheral blood, obtained 28 days after the second dose of the MenACWY control vaccine. This TCR was sampled from an adult who received the MenACWY meningococcal vaccine as a control. This CDR3 is CASRGLANTGELFF. Here the CDR3 DNA reads TGTGCCAGCAGGGGGCTGGCGAACACCGGGGAGCTGTTTTTT.